The T cell receptor beta chain described here comes from a study of T cell repertoires in cytomegalovirus infection. On this clonotype: Its antigen is unknown.

TCRdb used MiXCR to reprocess the reads, holding one entry per CDR3 protein. In the table there are about 920,000 distinct CDR3 sequences, 25% to 40% of which are singletons. The CDR3 sequence is 15 residues long. From germline, CDR1 is SGDLS and CDR2 YYNGEE. Trimming shortened V by 1 base and J by 2 bases, and 13 bases separated the two germline ends. This sample comprised cultured CD8+ T cells from PBMCs, obtained from culture after CMV antigen stimulation. This chain joins TRBV9 and TRBJ2-7, with D possibly matching TRBD1 (5 bases). This clonotype was sampled from a human donor in good health (CMV status not recorded). Some clones in this sample may be carry-over from other donors' samples. CDR3 coding DNA: TGTGCCAGCAGCGTAACAGGTGGGGCGGCCTACGAGCAGTACTTC. Translated: CASSVTGGAAYEQYF. Full variable domain (missing parts from reference TRBV9 and TRBJ2-7): DSGVTQTPKHLITATGQRVTLRCSPRSGDLSVYWYQQSLDQGLQFLIQYYNGEERAKGNILERFSAQQFPDLHSELNLSSLELGDSALYFCASSVTGGAAYEQYFGPGTRLTVT.